This T cell receptor beta chain originates from a study of technical replicates of blood from several donors. Per germline, CDR1 ENHRY and CDR2 SYGVKD. The length of the CDR3 is 13 residues. The V gene lost 6 bases and the J gene lost 4 bases, with 13 bases spanning the gap. Method: immunoSEQ multiplex PCR; TCRdb's copy keeps in-frame clones and lacks some. Here the sample spans under 80,000 clones, 91% being singletons. The source of this sequence is a human donor in good health. Some clones in this sample may be carry-over from other donors' samples. The specimen was T cells isolated from PBMCs. The chain recombines TRBV10-3 with TRBJ2-7, with D possibly TRBD2 on 6 matching bases. CDR3 region: CAISAGRAYEQYF. CDR3 sequence (DNA): TGTGCCATCAGCGCCGGGAGAGCATACGAGCAGTACTTC.